The 2 T cell receptor beta chains reported below all come from one sample, sequenced in a study of cytomegalovirus exposure and HLA in healthy donors. Sequenced by immunoSEQ multiplex PCR; TCRdb stores in-frame clones only, minus some. The data show some 200,000 clones, with approximately 82% seen just once and around an eighth held by the top ten. Material: PBMCs. The source is a woman aged 25 to 39 in good health and CMV-seropositive.

The chain employs TRBV28 and TRBJ1-2; a weak D match, TRBD1 (5 bases). There are 14 residues in the CDR3. Germline CDR1 is MDHEN and CDR2 is SYDVKM. The V and J ends lost 7 bases and 5 bases respectively, with 17 bases between them. This chain's CDR3 is CASTPGGGGYGYTF. The CDR3 bases are TGTGCCAGCACCCCGGGGGGTGGGGGATATGGCTACACCTTC.

The V and J genes are TRBV4-2 and TRBJ1-5; D is possibly TRBD1 (5 bases). Germline V gives CDR1 LGHNA, CDR2 YNFKEQ. The CDR3 contains 14 residues. V was pared by 0 bases and J by 5 bases, with 8 bases between. The CDR3 coding sequence is TGTGCCAGCAGCCAAGATCCAGGGTATCAGCCCCAGCATTTT. It codes for CASSQDPGYQPQHF.